This TCR beta chain was profiled in a study of cytomegalovirus exposure and HLA in healthy donors. Study information: As an earlier analysis found, roughly 180 million T cells yielded about 120 million unique TCR beta sequences. When 398 donors were genotyped, approximately 81% of them were found to fall in the Caucasian-associated ancestry cluster. Findings of the study overall: TCR sequences were mostly rare, though some public TCRs occurred in many donors. In a later analysis, donors in an Asian-associated ancestry cluster reportedly had fewer N-insertions in productive TCRs than the cohort mean.

The CDR3 is 14 residues long. V gave up 8 bases and J gave up 7 bases; unmatched junction bases: 11. Germline lookup yields CDR1 PRHDT and CDR2 FYEKMQ (reference sequence). It was with 60 Vbeta and 13 Jbeta primers that the PCR ran. Clones were sequenced by immunoSEQ multiplex PCR, and TCRdb holds only the in-frame ones, with some missing. Altogether roughly 220,000 clones are present, roughly 68% being singletons, with the ten largest covering 2.6%. About this clone itself: Antigen unknown.

The clonotype was recovered from a man in his forties in good health and CMV-seropositive. The sample consisted of PBMCs. The gene calls are TRBV13 and TRBJ2-1, with TRBD2 matching over 7 bases. This chain's CDR3 is CASGGVPTPNEQFF. In DNA, the CDR3 is TGTGCCAGCGGGGGGGTCCCAACCCCAAATGAGCAGTTCTTC.